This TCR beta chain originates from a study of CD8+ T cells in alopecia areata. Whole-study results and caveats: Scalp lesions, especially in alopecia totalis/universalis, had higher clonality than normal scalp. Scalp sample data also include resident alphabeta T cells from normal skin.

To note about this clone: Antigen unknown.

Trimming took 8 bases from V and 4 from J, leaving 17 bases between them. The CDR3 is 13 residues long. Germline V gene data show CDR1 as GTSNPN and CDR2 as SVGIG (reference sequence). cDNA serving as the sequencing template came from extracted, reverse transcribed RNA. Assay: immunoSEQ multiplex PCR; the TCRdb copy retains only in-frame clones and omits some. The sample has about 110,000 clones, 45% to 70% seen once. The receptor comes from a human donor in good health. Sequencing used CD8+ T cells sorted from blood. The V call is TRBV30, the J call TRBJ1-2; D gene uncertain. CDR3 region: CALMEGWGYGYTF. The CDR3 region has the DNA TGTGCCCTTATGGAAGGATGGGGCTATGGCTACACCTTC.